This record covers a single TCR beta chain. Germline-derived CDR1 and CDR2 are MGHDK and SYGVNS. V gave up 6 bases and J gave up 8 bases; unmatched junction bases: 8. The CDR3 runs to 13 residues. The sample comes from a study of preoperative IRX-2 immunotherapy in early breast cancer. Data came from immunoSEQ multiplex PCR; TCRdb stores just in-frame clones and leaves some out. Here the sample spans about 62,000 clones, approximately 93% being singletons. Treatment here: preoperative locoregional IRX-2 cytokine immunotherapy. Samples came from a phase Ib trial of preoperative locoregional IRX-2 cytokine immunotherapy.

This receptor was taken from a human donor with breast cancer. This specimen was acquired from a patient treated with IRX-2 immunotherapy. This sequence joins TRBV25-1 and TRBJ1-1; 8 bases match TRBD1. In DNA, the CDR3 is TGTGCCAGCAGCAGGACAGGGACAGTCGAAGCTTTCTTT. It specifies CASSRTGTVEAFF.